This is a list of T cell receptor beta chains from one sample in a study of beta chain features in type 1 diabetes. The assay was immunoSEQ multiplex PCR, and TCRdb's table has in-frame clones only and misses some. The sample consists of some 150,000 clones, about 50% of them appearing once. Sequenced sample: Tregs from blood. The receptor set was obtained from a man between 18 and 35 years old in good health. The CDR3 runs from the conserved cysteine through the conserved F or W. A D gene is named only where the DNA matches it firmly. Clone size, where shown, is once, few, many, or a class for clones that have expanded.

CDR3nt: TGTGCCAGCAGTTCCACAGGTGAATATGGCTACACCTTC; CDR3aa: CASSSTGEYGYTF; v_gene: TRBV28; j_gene: TRBJ1-2; d_gene: NA; abundance: NA
CDR3nt: TGTGCCACCAGCATACGGGAATTGGTGGGACAGGGGAGCAATCGGCCCCAGCATTTT; CDR3aa: CATSIRELVGQGSNRPQHF; v_gene: TRBV15; j_gene: TRBJ1-5; d_gene: TRBD1; abundance: few
CDR3nt: TGTGCCAGCACTAGCGGGAGCACAGATACGCAGTATTTT; CDR3aa: CASTSGSTDTQYF; v_gene: TRBV28; j_gene: TRBJ2-3; d_gene: TRBD2; abundance: few
CDR3nt: TGTGCCAGCAGCTCAGACAGGGTCTCCTACGAGCAGTACTTC; CDR3aa: CASSSDRVSYEQYF; v_gene: TRBV7-2; j_gene: TRBJ2-7; d_gene: TRBD1; abundance: NA
CDR3nt: TGTGCCAGCAGCCCCCGGACAGGGGGATTCATGGGGGAGCTGTTTTTT; CDR3aa: CASSPRTGGFMGELFF; v_gene: TRBV4-2; j_gene: TRBJ2-2; d_gene: TRBD1; abundance: once
CDR3nt: TGTGCCAGCTCACCTACAGGGCTCACAGACTATGGCTACACCTTC; CDR3aa: CASSPTGLTDYGYTF; v_gene: TRBV18; j_gene: TRBJ1-2; d_gene: NA; abundance: NA
CDR3nt: TGTGCCAGCTCACCACAGACAGAAAACTATGGCTACACCTTC; CDR3aa: CASSPQTENYGYTF; v_gene: TRBV18; j_gene: TRBJ1-2; d_gene: NA; abundance: NA
CDR3nt: TGTGCCAGCAGCTTCCTCAGGGTAGTCCGCACTGAAGCTTTCTTT; CDR3aa: CASSFLRVVRTEAFF; v_gene: TRBV27; j_gene: TRBJ1-1; d_gene: NA; abundance: NA
CDR3nt: TGTGCCAGCAGTTTGGCAGGAAGCACAGATACGCAGTATTTT; CDR3aa: CASSLAGSTDTQYF; v_gene: TRBV28; j_gene: TRBJ2-3; d_gene: NA; abundance: NA
CDR3nt: TGTGCCAGCAGCCCGTACCGTTCCGGTGCTGAAGCTTTCTTT; CDR3aa: CASSPYRSGAEAFF; v_gene: TRBV7-2; j_gene: TRBJ1-1; d_gene: NA; abundance: NA
CDR3nt: TGTGCCAGCAGCGGAACTAGCGGGAGGGGGAATGAGCAGTTCTTC; CDR3aa: CASSGTSGRGNEQFF; v_gene: TRBV11-2; j_gene: TRBJ2-1; d_gene: TRBD2; abundance: once
CDR3nt: TGTGCCAGCAGCTTAGCGCCTGGGAGAGGCGCTTTCTTT; CDR3aa: CASSLAPGRGAFF; v_gene: TRBV7-9; j_gene: TRBJ1-1; d_gene: NA; abundance: few
CDR3nt: TGTGCCAGCAGGAGGACAGGGCATTCTAACTATGGCTACACCTTC; CDR3aa: CASRRTGHSNYGYTF; v_gene: TRBV6-5; j_gene: TRBJ1-2; d_gene: TRBD1; abundance: few
CDR3nt: TGTGCCAGCCCCAGGGAGAAGCGGGAGGGCCCTACAGACGAGCAGTTCTTC; CDR3aa: CASPREKREGPTDEQFF; v_gene: TRBV27; j_gene: TRBJ2-1; d_gene: TRBD2; abundance: NA
CDR3nt: TGTGCCAGCAGCTTCAGCTCGGGGGGTTCCTACGAGCAGTACTTC; CDR3aa: CASSFSSGGSYEQYF; v_gene: TRBV7-2; j_gene: TRBJ2-7; d_gene: TRBD2; abundance: few
CDR3nt: TGTGCCAGCAGCGTAGTCCACCGCGAGGATGAGCAGTTCTTC; CDR3aa: CASSVVHREDEQFF; v_gene: TRBV9; j_gene: TRBJ2-1; d_gene: NA; abundance: NA
CDR3nt: TGCAGCGTTGAAAGGGACAGAACCTACTATGGCTACACCTTC; CDR3aa: CSVERDRTYYGYTF; v_gene: TRBV29-1; j_gene: TRBJ1-2; d_gene: TRBD1; abundance: NA
CDR3nt: TGTGCCAGCAGCTTGACAGCCTTGGACATTCAGTACTTC; CDR3aa: CASSLTALDIQYF; v_gene: TRBV7-2; j_gene: TRBJ2-4; d_gene: NA; abundance: few
CDR3nt: TGTGCCAGCAGCCAAGATCGAGGGAGTGCCTACAATGAGCAGTTCTTC; CDR3aa: CASSQDRGSAYNEQFF; v_gene: TRBV4-2; j_gene: TRBJ2-1; d_gene: NA; abundance: few
CDR3nt: TGTGCCAGCAGGGCGGGCAATCAGCCCCAGCATTTT; CDR3aa: CASRAGNQPQHF; v_gene: TRBV2; j_gene: TRBJ1-5; d_gene: NA; abundance: few
CDR3nt: TGCGCCAGCAGCTTGACGGTCGGGGCCAACGTCCTGACTTTC; CDR3aa: CASSLTVGANVLTF; v_gene: TRBV5-1; j_gene: TRBJ2-6; d_gene: NA; abundance: NA
CDR3nt: TGTGCCAGCACTAACTGGAACACCGGGGAGCTGTTTTTT; CDR3aa: CASTNWNTGELFF; v_gene: TRBV5-6; j_gene: TRBJ2-2; d_gene: NA; abundance: NA
CDR3nt: TGTGCCAGTAGTATTGACAGGGGGGAGACCCAGTACTTC; CDR3aa: CASSIDRGETQYF; v_gene: TRBV19; j_gene: TRBJ2-5; d_gene: TRBD1; abundance: NA
CDR3nt: TGTGCCAGTAGTGTCTCCGGTCAGCCCCAGCATTTT; CDR3aa: CASSVSGQPQHF; v_gene: TRBV19; j_gene: TRBJ1-5; d_gene: NA; abundance: few
CDR3nt: TGTGCCAGTAGTGTTGACAGGGTCAGGACTGAAGCTTTCTTT; CDR3aa: CASSVDRVRTEAFF; v_gene: TRBV19; j_gene: TRBJ1-1; d_gene: TRBD1; abundance: NA
CDR3nt: TGTGCCAGCTCCATTTACGAGCAGTACTTC; CDR3aa: CASSIYEQYF; v_gene: TRBV2; j_gene: TRBJ2-7; d_gene: NA; abundance: few